The sample holds many counts of the clone carrying this T cell receptor (beta chain). What it binds is not known. A 5'RACE template-switching step, the method used to make TCR cDNA, added a universal primer site and UMIs. Each CDR3 protein is one row after TCRdb ran MiXCR on the 5' RACE reads. The sample yields under 600,000 distinct CDR3 sequences, approximately 15% seen once. These data are taken from a study of T cells after yellow fever vaccination. Study background: Low-cell-number fractions underwent preparation using SMART-Seq v4 Ultra Low Input. Study results and caveats: Weaker overall, the secondary response nonetheless peaked faster (day 5 versus 15). Reappearance after the booster was seen for most primary-vaccination clones, at 96% CD4 and around 88% CD8.

With 5 bases removed from V and 0 bases from J, the gap between germline ends came to 14 bases. The CDR3 covers 16 residues. Germline V lookup: CDR1 KGHDR, CDR2 SFDVKD. This TCR was sampled from a man aged 30-40 years who received the YFV17D yellow fever vaccine. The sample consisted of PBMCs, taken on the day of the yellow fever booster vaccination. This chain links TRBV24-1 with TRBJ2-3; perhaps TRBD2 as D (6 bases). The CDR3, as DNA: TGTGCCACCAGTGTGGGGGGAAGGTGGAGCACAGATACGCAGTATTTT. Protein product: CATSVGGRWSTDTQYF.